A selection of T cell receptor beta chains follows, all from one sample in a study of cytomegalovirus exposure and HLA in healthy donors. TCRdb keeps only in-frame clones here, not all; method: immunoSEQ multiplex PCR. The sample has about 140,000 clones; about 75% are singletons. The sample comprised PBMCs. These receptors were collected from a woman in her twenties or thirties in good health and CMV-seronegative. The CDR3 runs from the conserved cysteine through the conserved F or W. A D gene is named only where the DNA matches it firmly. Where a row states a size, it is once, few, many or the class of an expanded clone; other rows omit it.

clone_size,j_call,d_call,v_call,cdr3_nt,cdr3_aa
-,TRBJ2-6,-,TRBV30,TGTGCCTGGAACCCAGGGGTTACTCTAAGTGGGGCCAACGTCCTGACTTTC,CAWNPGVTLSGANVLTF
few,TRBJ2-3,TRBD2,TRBV19,TGTGCCAGTAGTATCACTAGCGGGGGGGCTACTGATACGCAGTATTTT,CASSITSGGATDTQYF
once,TRBJ1-1,TRBD1,TRBV6-1,TGTGCCAGCAGTGAACTCGGGACAGGGATGAACACTGAAGCTTTCTTT,CASSELGTGMNTEAFF
once,TRBJ2-1,TRBD2,TRBV29-1,TGCAGCGTTGAAGATACTAGCGGATCCTACAATGAGCAGTTCTTC,CSVEDTSGSYNEQFF
-,TRBJ2-2,TRBD2,TRBV7-2,TGTGCCAGCAGCTTTCGGCGGGGGGATTCGGGGGAGCTGTTTTTT,CASSFRRGDSGELFF
-,TRBJ1-6,TRBD1,TRBV30,TGTGCCTGGAGTTCGGGACAGGCTGGACCCTATAATTCACCCCTCCACTTT,CAWSSGQAGPYNSPLHF
once,TRBJ1-1,TRBD1,TRBV7-2,TGTGCCAGCACCAAACGAGCAGGGGGCACTGAAGCTTTCTTT,CASTKRAGGTEAFF
-,TRBJ2-5,TRBD1,TRBV7-2,TGTGCCAGCAGCTTAGAACAGGGGAGCGAGACCCAGTACTTC,CASSLEQGSETQYF
few,TRBJ1-1,-,TRBV10-3,TGTGCCATCACGGAGATCCAGGGGCACACTGAAGCTTTCTTT,CAITEIQGHTEAFF
-,TRBJ1-1,TRBD1,TRBV7-9,TGTGCCAGCAGCTCTACAGGGGGTGAAGCTTTCTTT,CASSSTGGEAFF
-,TRBJ2-2,-,TRBV6-1,TGTGCCAGCAGCGGCTACAGTGGTCGCACCGGGGAGCTGTTTTTT,CASSGYSGRTGELFF
few,TRBJ1-5,TRBD1,TRBV6-4,TGTGCCAGCAGTGATTACGGACAGGCGACGTATAGCAATCAGCCCCAGCATTTT,CASSDYGQATYSNQPQHF
-,TRBJ2-6,TRBD1,TRBV11-2,TGTGCCAGCAGGGGACAGGGGGGCTCTGGGGCCAACGTCCTGACTTTC,CASRGQGGSGANVLTF
-,TRBJ2-5,TRBD1,TRBV4-2,TGTGCCAGCAGCCAAGGGCAGACAGGGGAAGAGACCCAGTACTTC,CASSQGQTGEETQYF
-,TRBJ2-7,-,TRBV10-3,TGTGCCATCAGTGACCCAGGTAACGAGCAGTACTTC,CAISDPGNEQYF
-,TRBJ1-2,-,TRBV7-9,TGTGCCAGCAGCCCTCCCGCGGCCCTCATCTATGGCTACACCTTC,CASSPPAALIYGYTF
-,TRBJ1-5,-,TRBV6-1,TGTGCCAGCAGTGGGGGCAGGGTGCCTGATCAGCCCCAGCATTTT,CASSGGRVPDQPQHF
-,TRBJ2-2,-,TRBV9,TGTGCCAGCAGCGTAGCCGTGGCGGAGTACACCGGGGAGCTGTTTTTT,CASSVAVAEYTGELFF